These 10 T cell receptor beta chains originate from one sample sequenced in a study of shared clonotypes between healthy human individuals. CD45RO negativity and positive selection for CCR7 defined naive CD8 cells, a population that excluded terminally differentiated effector memory CD45RA+ cells. Profiled with immunoSEQ multiplex PCR; TCRdb holds only in-frame clones, not every one. Here the sample spans hundreds of thousands of clones, roughly 98% being singletons. Material for sequencing was naive CD8+ T cells sorted from blood. Source of these receptors: a man aged 25-40 years in good health.

This rearrangement joins TRBV7-9 to TRBJ1-2; 9 nucleotides align to TRBD1. The germline CDR1 and CDR2 sequences are SEHNR and FQNEAQ (reference sequence). The J segment lost 8 bases and the V segment lost 5 bases, leaving 9 bases of the junction unmatched. CDR3 length: 14 amino acids. CDR3 in amino acids: CASSRDRAPLGYTF. The CDR3 bases are TGTGCCAGCAGCCGGGACAGGGCGCCTTTGGGCTACACCTTC.

The chain links TRBV5-4 to TRBJ2-2, with TRBD2 identical over 8 bases. The CDR3 runs to 12 residues. Germline V gene data show CDR1 as SGHNT and CDR2 as YYREEE (reference sequence). Germline trimming cut 10 bases from V and 5 bases from J; bases unmatched to any gene: 4. The DNA of the CDR3 is TGTGCCTCCCGGGAGGGAACCGGGGAGCTGTTTTTT. Residues: CASREGTGELFF.

The chain uses TRBV2 and TRBJ2-7; TRBD2 might be the D (6 bases). Looked up from germline, CDR1 is SNHLY and CDR2 is FYNNEI. The V and J ends lost 2 bases and 5 bases respectively, with 10 bases between them. The CDR3 sequence is 13 residues long. The CDR3 DNA reads TGTGCCAGCAGTGAATGGAGGGGCGACGAGCAGTACTTC. Encoded protein: CASSEWRGDEQYF.

The J gene is TRBJ2-1, the V gene TRBV29-1; possibly TRBD1 or TRBD2 for D (5 bases each). V lost 6 bases to trimming and J lost 15 bases, with 18 bases between them. CDR1 SQVTM and CDR2 ANQGSEA come from the germline V gene. The CDR3 is 11 residues long. This CDR3 reads CSVPGTPRWFF. The CDR3 DNA is TGCAGCGTGCCCGGGACCCCAAGGTGGTTCTTC.

The chain links TRBV14 to TRBJ2-1; possibly TRBD2 for D (5 bases). The V end was cut by 5 bases, the J end by 7 bases, with 21 bases between. The CDR3 is made up of 16 amino acids. Germline V lookup: CDR1 SGHDN, CDR2 FVKESK. In nucleotides, the CDR3 is TGTGCCAGCAGCATGTTAGCGAGGGAGTATTGGAATGAGCAGTTCTTC. Encoded protein: CASSMLAREYWNEQFF.

This chain connects TRBV29-1 to TRBJ2-7; no clear D gene. V was cut by 4 bases and J by 1 base, with 14 bases left in between. This CDR3 region has 14 residues. Per germline, CDR1 SQVTM and CDR2 ANQGSEA. CDR3 loop: CSVGIGSSSYEQYF. The DNA of the CDR3 is TGCAGCGTTGGCATAGGGTCAAGTTCCTACGAGCAGTACTTC.

The chain carries TRBV27 and TRBJ2-3; D is perhaps TRBD1 (6 bases). This CDR3 spans 13 amino acids. V lost 6 bases to trimming and J lost 11 bases, with 18 bases between them. Germline V gene sequence: CDR1 MNHEY, CDR2 SMNVEV (reference sequence). The CDR3 nucleotides read TGTGCCAGCAGCCGTCGCGCTTCCAGGGGGCAGTATTTT. Its translation is CASSRRASRGQYF.

The chain employs TRBV6-5 and TRBJ2-3, with 7 bases lining up with TRBD1. Trimming took 8 bases from V and 3 from J; bases not matched to a gene: 11. Germline V CDR1 and CDR2: MNHEY, SVGAGI. The CDR3 totals 15 residues. Here the CDR3 reads CASQAYRGVTDTQYF. The DNA for the CDR3 is TGTGCCAGCCAAGCCTACAGGGGTGTAACAGATACGCAGTATTTT.

V is TRBV18 and J is TRBJ1-2, with 8 bases identical to TRBD1. The CDR3 is 14 amino acids. V lost 3 bases to trimming and J lost 4 bases; unmatched junction nucleotides: 4. Germline V gives CDR1 KGHSH, CDR2 LQKENI. This CDR3 is CASSPDDRGYGYTF. The CDR3 DNA reads as TGTGCCAGCTCACCCGATGACAGGGGCTATGGCTACACCTTC.

V gene TRBV29-1 combines with J gene TRBJ2-1, with a weak D call TRBD2 (7 bases). The CDR3 contains 17 residues. CDR1 and CDR2 (germline): SQVTM, ANQGSEA. The V end was cut by 0 bases, the J end by 6 bases, with 21 bases between. The CDR3 reads CSVEDGGAGAPLNEQFF. The CDR3 DNA reads TGCAGCGTTGAAGATGGGGGGGCGGGAGCTCCGCTCAATGAGCAGTTCTTC.